Each of the 16 T cell receptor beta chains below was sequenced from the same sample in a study of metastatic and nonmetastatic thyroid tumors. TCRdb redid the clone calls on the PCR reads using MiXCR. Altogether under 30,000 clones are present, about 15% being singletons, with the ten largest covering approximately 3.4%. Not a single patient had been given any form of treatment at any point before undergoing thyroid surgery. Sequenced input: blood. The receptors were gathered from a female donor with papillary thyroid cancer or a benign thyroid nodule (not recorded which). Some clones in this sample may be carry-over from other donors' samples.

The V gene is TRBV11-2, the J gene TRBJ2-1; 7 bases agree with TRBD2. CDR1 is SGHAT and CDR2 is FQNNGV in the germline V gene. This CDR3 spans 18 amino acids. Trimming took 0 bases from V and 0 from J; bases not matched to a gene: 8. CDR3 residues: CASSLEGTSGGSYNEQFF. CDR3 in DNA: TGTGCCAGCAGCTTAGAGGGTACGTCGGGGGGCTCCTACAATGAGCAGTTCTTC.

This clone was seen a handful of times. The junction departs from germline at one end; a sequencing error may be responsible. V usage is TRBV28 and J usage is TRBJ1-1; 9 nucleotides match TRBD1. CDR3 size: 13 residues. From germline, CDR1 is MDHEN and CDR2 SYDVKM. The CDR3 DNA follows: TGTGTCAGCACTCGGGACAGGGTAACTGAGGCTTTCTTT. It specifies CVSTRDRVTEAFF.

This clone was seen repeatedly, ten times or more. Other DNA sequences from this sample encode an identical CDR3 as well. This sequence joins TRBV18 and TRBJ2-7; 15 positions match TRBD2. This CDR3 spans 14 amino acids. Trimming at V came to 5 bases and at J to 9 bases, leaving 5 bases not matched to a gene. Germline V CDR1 and CDR2: KGHSH, LQKENI. CDR3 DNA sequence: TGTGCCAGCTCAACCGGGACTAGCGGGAGGTGGCAGTACTTC. This sequence encodes CASSTGTSGRWQYF.

In its sample, this clone was seen many times. The V and J genes are TRBV13 and TRBJ2-1; D remains ambiguous. The CDR3 spans 15 residues. V lost 4 bases and J 1 base, leaving 11 bases between the germline ends. Germline CDR1 and CDR2: PRHDT and FYEKMQ (reference sequence). CDR3 region: CASSSTSLSYNEQFF. For the CDR3, the DNA is TGTGCCAGCAGCTCCACGTCCCTATCCTACAATGAGCAGTTCTTC.

A note on this clone: One end of the junction is discordant with germline, which a read error may explain. Additional DNA sequences in this sample encode the identical CDR3. The chain joins TRBV28 to TRBJ1-5, with no clear D. CDR1 and CDR2 from the germline V gene are MDHEN and SYDVKM. The CDR3 runs 14 residues. In DNA, the CDR3 is TGTGCCAGCGCCGGCGCTTCCTTCAATCAGCCACAGCACTTT. Amino acid sequence: CASAGASFNQPQHF. Combining the CDR3 with reference TRBV28 and TRBJ1-5 gives the whole variable domain DVKVTQSSRYLVKRTGEKVFLECVQDMDHENMFWYRQDPGLGLRLIYFSYDVKMKEKGDIPEGYSVSREKKERFSLILESASTNQTSMYLCASAGASFNQPQHFGDGTRLSIL.

This clone was seen at least ten times. J is TRBJ1-3 and V is TRBV4-3, with TRBD1 as a possible D gene (5 bases). This CDR3 is built from 14 residues. Germline V gives CDR1 LGHNA, CDR2 YSLEER. V lost 0 bases and J 5 bases, leaving 8 bases between the germline ends. CDR3 DNA: TGCGCCAGCAGCCAAGAGCAGGGTAGAAACACCATATATTTT. Its translation is CASSQEQGRNTIYF.

This clone has ten or more counts. The V call is TRBV7-9, the J call TRBJ2-5; TRBD1 agrees at 10 bases. With V trimmed by 5 bases and J by 3 bases, 12 bases remained unmatched. CDR3 size: 17 residues. Germline CDR1 and CDR2: SEHNR and FQNEAQ (reference sequence). CDR3 bases: TGTGCCAGCAGCCCGCGGACAGGGGGGCTAATAAAAGAGACCCAGTACTTC. Translating it yields CASSPRTGGLIKETQYF.

This clone was counted ten times or more. The chain combines TRBV27 with TRBJ1-1; D remains ambiguous. V was clipped by 2 bases and J by 6 bases, with 16 bases between them. This CDR3 has 15 amino acids. Germline V gene sequence: CDR1 MNHEY, CDR2 SMNVEV (reference sequence). CDR3 in amino acids: CASSLVGNRYAEAFF. The CDR3 bases are TGTGCCAGCAGTTTAGTAGGGAATAGATACGCTGAAGCTTTCTTT.

This clone was found many times. The chain uses TRBV3-1 and TRBJ1-4; D call uncertain. V lost 1 base and J lost 5, with 5 bases in between. The CDR3 totals 13 residues. In germline, CDR1 is LGHDT, CDR2 YNNKEL (reference sequence). This CDR3 is CASSQVVNEKLFF. Here the CDR3 DNA reads TGTGCCAGCAGCCAAGTGGTGAATGAAAAACTGTTTTTT. The full variable domain, in which reference TRBV3-1 and TRBJ1-4 provide the parts outside the CDR3, is DTAVSQTPKYLVTQMGNDKSIKCEQNLGHDTMYWYKQDSKKFLKIMFSYNNKELIINETVPNRFSPKSPDKAHLNLHINSLELGDSAVYFCASSQVVNEKLFFGSGTQLSVL.

This clone has a count of ten or more. This chain joins TRBV20-1 and TRBJ1-5, with 9 bases aligning to TRBD1. Germline V gives CDR1 DFQATT, CDR2 SNEGSKA (reference sequence). The CDR3 loop spans 14 amino acids. The ends lost 6 bases at V and 6 bases at J; junction bases unmatched: 9. In DNA, the CDR3 is TGCAGTGCAAACCGGGACAGGGAAGGTCAGCCCCAGCATTTT. Residues: CSANRDREGQPQHF.

The chain couples TRBV18 to TRBJ1-1, with D perhaps matching TRBD1 (5 bases). The germline V and J ends were trimmed by 1 base and 3 bases, with 9 bases remaining between them. The CDR3 is 14 residues long. Per germline, CDR1 KGHSH and CDR2 LQKENI. In DNA form, the CDR3 reads TGTGCCAGCTCACCACAGGGGATGGACACTGAAGCTTTCTTT. Translation: CASSPQGMDTEAFF.

At least ten counts were recorded for this clone. The chain has TRBV19 and TRBJ2-7; TRBD1 matches 8 bases. The CDR3 runs 13 residues. V was clipped by 9 bases and J by 5 bases; unmatched bases: 9. Germline CDR1 is LNHDA and CDR2 is SQIVND (reference sequence). In DNA, the CDR3 is TGTGCCAGCGGCAGGGGGCGAAGGGACGAGCAGTACTTC. This codes for CASGRGRRDEQYF.

This clone was detected many times. J is TRBJ2-1 and V is TRBV11-2; possibly TRBD2 for D (6 bases). The CDR3 length is 15 residues. The germline V gene has CDR1 SGHAT and CDR2 FQNNGV. Trimming removed 1 base at V and 2 bases at J, with 9 bases between. CDR3 sequence: CASSLAGSPYNEQFF. The CDR3 nucleotides read TGTGCCAGCAGCTTAGCCGGGAGTCCCTACAATGAGCAGTTCTTC. The variable domain in full, completed from reference TRBV11-2 and TRBJ2-1, reads EAGVAQSPRYKIIEKRQSVAFWCNPISGHATLYWYQQILGQGPKLLIQFQNNGVVDDSQLPKDRFSAERLKGVDSTLKIQPAKLEDSAVYLCASSLAGSPYNEQFFGPGTRLTVL.

The rearrangement uses TRBV5-1 and TRBJ1-2; 11 bases line up with TRBD1. Trimming took 7 bases from V and 5 from J; bases not matched to a gene: 7. This CDR3 spans 14 amino acids. Germline assignment: CDR1 SGHRS and CDR2 YFSETQ. The CDR3 sequence: CASRGQGAFYGYTF. DNA for the CDR3: TGCGCCAGCCGTGGACAGGGGGCCTTTTATGGCTACACCTTC.

This clone was found many times. The chain uses TRBV28 and TRBJ1-5; TRBD1 aligns across 8 bases. This CDR3 spans 15 amino acids. V trimming: 5 bases; J trimming: 2 bases; junction bases outside the gene matches: 5. CDR1 is MDHEN and CDR2 is SYDVKM in the germline V gene. CDR3 bases: TGTGCCAGCAGTACGGACAGGGTTGGCAATCAGCCCCAGCATTTT. It is translated as CASSTDRVGNQPQHF.

Ten or more counts support this clone. This chain connects TRBV27 to TRBJ2-7; maybe TRBD2 (6 bases). CDR3 length equals 13 residues. Germline V gives CDR1 MNHEY, CDR2 SMNVEV (reference sequence). The V gene lost 3 bases and the J gene lost 4 bases, with 10 bases spanning the gap. In DNA, the CDR3 is TGTGCCAGCAGTTTCGGGACTTCGTACGAGCAGTACTTC. Its protein product is CASSFGTSYEQYF.